Listed below are T cell receptor beta chains from one sample, sequenced in a study of OX40 agonist ivuxolimab in advanced cancers. Generated by immunoSEQ multiplex PCR, the TCRdb table keeps only in-frame clones and is missing some. The sample has tens of thousands of clones, 91% seen once. The sequenced sample was CD4+ or CD8+ T cells sorted from blood, obtained in a trial of the OX40 agonist ivuxolimab. The receptors here all came from an adult with an advanced solid tumor such as melanoma, head and neck, liver or kidney cancer. The CDR3 runs from the conserved cysteine through the conserved F or W. Fields, in order: D gene, clone size, V gene, J gene, CDR3 protein, CDR3 DNA. A D gene is named only where the DNA matches it firmly. Clone size is not always given. Where it is, it says once, few, many or a class for expanded clones.

>.|.|TRBV7-9|TRBJ2-3
CASRSAGTDTQYF
TGTGCCAGCAGGTCCGCCGGGACAGATACGCAGTATTTT
>TRBD2|.|TRBV5-1|TRBJ2-2
CASSLAGTSALGELFF
TGCGCCAGCAGCTTGGCCGGGACTAGCGCCCTCGGGGAGCTGTTTTTT
>.|.|TRBV10-2|TRBJ2-1
CASSDLDGSRYNEQFF
TGCGCCAGCAGTGATTTGGACGGGAGTCGGTACAATGAGCAGTTCTTC
>.|once|TRBV7-9|TRBJ1-2
CASSPPEEGRHYGYTF
TGTGCCAGCAGCCCACCCGAGGAGGGGCGCCACTATGGCTACACCTTC
>.|.|TRBV28|TRBJ1-5
CASTFGKTSNQPQHF
TGTGCCAGCACTTTCGGAAAAACCAGCAATCAGCCCCAGCATTTT
>.|.|TRBV19|TRBJ2-5
CASSISGAARETQYF
TGTGCCAGTAGTATCAGCGGAGCCGCAAGAGAGACCCAGTACTTC
>.|.|TRBV5-6|TRBJ1-2
CASSSGSATYYGYTF
TGTGCCAGCAGCTCCGGGTCCGCTACTTACTATGGCTACACCTTC
>.|.|TRBV7-2|TRBJ1-2
CASSSLNYGYTF
TGTGCCAGCAGCTCTCTAAACTATGGCTACACCTTC
>.|.|TRBV27|TRBJ1-6
CATRPADYNSPLHF
TGTGCCACCAGGCCGGCGGATTATAATTCACCCCTCCACTTT
>TRBD2|.|TRBV4-3|TRBJ2-1
CASSQDWGREGYNEQFF
TGCGCCAGCAGCCAAGATTGGGGGAGGGAGGGGTACAATGAGCAGTTCTTC
>TRBD1|.|TRBV12-5|TRBJ2-7
CASGFALRDRVYEQYF
TGTGCTAGTGGCTTCGCTCTCCGGGACAGGGTTTACGAGCAGTACTTC
>.|.|TRBV27|TRBJ2-1
CASHDSPNEQFF
TGTGCCAGCCACGACTCTCCCAATGAGCAGTTCTTC
>TRBD1|.|TRBV5-4|TRBJ1-4
CASSSPGQDEKLFF
TGTGCCAGCAGCTCCCCGGGACAGGATGAAAAACTGTTTTTT
>TRBD2|once|TRBV19|TRBJ2-2
CASTGTSGRRDTGELFF
TGTGCCAGCACCGGGACTAGCGGGAGACGGGACACCGGGGAGCTGTTTTTT
>.|.|TRBV6-5|TRBJ1-5
CASGYSGAGNQPQHF
TGTGCCAGCGGTTACTCGGGGGCCGGAAATCAGCCCCAGCATTTT
>.|.|TRBV9|TRBJ1-1
CASSVHPDSEAFF
TGTGCCAGCAGCGTTCATCCGGACAGTGAAGCTTTCTTT
>TRBD2|.|TRBV4-3|TRBJ2-7
CASSHTKRGYEQYF
TGCGCCAGCAGCCACACCAAGCGGGGCTACGAGCAGTACTTC
>.|.|TRBV19|TRBJ1-3
CASSIDGLGTRNTIYF
TGTGCCAGTAGTATAGATGGACTCGGCACGCGAAACACCATATATTTT
>.|.|TRBV29-1|TRBJ2-2
CSVEVLGELFF
TGCAGCGTTGAAGTTCTCGGGGAGCTGTTTTTT
>TRBD1|.|TRBV19|TRBJ2-1
CASSIKQGALNEQFF
TGTGCCAGTAGTATAAAACAGGGGGCCCTTAATGAGCAGTTCTTC
>TRBD2|.|TRBV11-3|TRBJ2-3
CASSFSGSWTDTQYF
TGTGCCAGCAGCTTTAGCGGGAGTTGGACAGATACGCAGTATTTT
>TRBD1|.|TRBV4-1|TRBJ2-7
CASSQTDRGPYEQYF
TGCGCCAGCAGCCAGACGGACAGGGGGCCGTACGAGCAGTACTTC
>TRBD2|.|TRBV28|TRBJ2-5
CASSLGTSETQYF
TGTGCCAGCAGCCTTGGGACTAGCGAGACCCAGTACTTC
>.|.|TRBV19|TRBJ1-5
CASVNRVSGNQPQHF
TGTGCCAGCGTGAACAGGGTTAGTGGCAATCAGCCCCAGCATTTT
>TRBD2|.|TRBV5-1|TRBJ2-5
CASSPGGETQYF
TGCGCCAGCAGCCCGGGGGGGGAGACCCAGTACTTC
>.|.|TRBV29-1|TRBJ2-1
CSDLGGAGNEQFF
TGCAGCGACCTAGGGGGGGCTGGGAATGAGCAGTTCTTC
>.|.|TRBV9|TRBJ2-3
CASSEISYPTDTQYF
TGTGCCAGCAGCGAAATTAGTTACCCCACAGATACGCAGTATTTT
>.|.|TRBV4-3|TRBJ2-7
CASSQGSSYEQYF
TGCGCCAGCAGCCAAGGGTCCTCCTACGAGCAGTACTTC
>.|.|TRBV7-2|TRBJ1-2
CASSQEDRDYYGYTF
TGTGCCAGCAGCCAGGAGGACAGAGATTACTATGGCTACACCTTC
>.|.|TRBV7-9|TRBJ2-3
CASSKVGLADTQYF
TGTGCCAGCAGTAAAGTTGGGCTGGCAGATACGCAGTATTTT
>TRBD1|.|TRBV28|TRBJ1-1
CASSFEGAQAFF
TGTGCCAGCAGTTTTGAGGGGGCCCAAGCTTTCTTT
>TRBD2|.|TRBV7-9|TRBJ2-5
CASSSGLAGVGETQYF
TGTGCCAGCAGCTCCGGACTAGCGGGAGTTGGAGAGACCCAGTACTTC
>TRBD2|once|TRBV5-6|TRBJ2-1
CASITSGSPNEQFF
TGTGCCAGCATTACTAGCGGGAGTCCGAATGAGCAGTTCTTC
>.|.|TRBV5-3|TRBJ2-3
CARSLIETLPRRLDTDTQYF
TGTGCCAGAAGCTTAATAGAAACCCTACCGAGACGTCTGGATACAGATACGCAGTATTTT
>.|.|TRBV11-3|TRBJ2-7
CASSLDSSYEQYF
TGTGCCAGCAGCCTCGACAGTTCCTACGAGCAGTACTTC
>TRBD2|once|TRBV7-9|TRBJ2-1
CASNAPRTSGSDEQFF
TGTGCCAGCAACGCCCCTCGGACTAGCGGGAGCGATGAGCAGTTCTTC
>TRBD1|once|TRBV7-2|TRBJ2-3
CASSQLTGLIPINTDTQYF
TGTGCCAGCAGCCAATTGACAGGGCTGATACCCATCAACACAGATACGCAGTATTTT
>TRBD2|.|TRBV4-3|TRBJ2-7
CASSQDSGTFAEQYF
TGCGCCAGCAGCCAAGATAGCGGGACCTTCGCCGAGCAGTACTTC
>.|.|TRBV5-6|TRBJ1-1
CASSLGGREAFF
TGTGCCAGCAGCTTGGGAGGACGGGAAGCTTTCTTT
>.|.|TRBV18|TRBJ2-3
CASSPPGGNSDTQYF
TGTGCCAGCTCACCACCTGGCGGGAATTCAGATACGCAGTATTTT
>TRBD2|.|TRBV14|TRBJ2-1
CASSPGPGGLYEQFF
TGTGCCAGCAGCCCAGGACCGGGAGGCTTATATGAGCAGTTCTTC
>TRBD2|.|TRBV7-2|TRBJ2-1
CASSPPGLAGSNEQFF
TGTGCCAGCAGCCCACCGGGACTAGCGGGATCCAATGAGCAGTTCTTC
>TRBD2|once|TRBV4-1|TRBJ2-1
CASSQDGLPSGAMPNEQFF
TGCGCCAGCAGCCAGGATGGGCTACCTAGCGGAGCTATGCCCAATGAGCAGTTCTTC